This T cell receptor beta chain was captured by sequencing in a study of cytomegalovirus exposure and HLA in healthy donors. V lost 3 bases and J lost 7, with 10 bases in between. The germline V gene has CDR1 ENHRY and CDR2 SYGVKD. The CDR3 contains 13 residues. The table came from immunoSEQ multiplex PCR; TCRdb's copy has only in-frame clones and leaves some out. Among 150,000 to 200,000 clones listed, approximately 86% were seen once. This clonotype was sampled from a man aged 18 to 30 in good health and CMV-seropositive. The sample comprised PBMCs. The gene calls are TRBV10-3 and TRBJ2-1, with D tentatively TRBD2 (5 bases). The CDR3: CAISDGVENEQFF. Written as DNA, the CDR3 is TGTGCCATCAGTGACGGGGTTGAGAATGAGCAGTTCTTC.